This is a list of T cell receptor beta chains from one sample in a study of OX40 agonist ivuxolimab in advanced cancers. The method was immunoSEQ multiplex PCR; TCRdb's version includes in-frame clones alone and lacks a portion of them. The table lists 15,000 to 25,000 clones, approximately 73% of them singletons. Sample: CD4+ or CD8+ T cells sorted from blood, taken in a trial of the OX40 agonist ivuxolimab. These receptors were taken from an adult with an advanced solid tumor such as melanoma, head and neck, liver or kidney cancer. CDR3s include the opening cysteine and the closing phenylalanine or tryptophan. A D gene is named only where the DNA matches it firmly. Size is stated for part of the rows, as once, few or many counts, or as a class when the clone is expanded.

- TRBJ2-3 - TRBV7-8 CASSLEADTQYF TGTGCCAGCAGCTTAGAGGCCGATACGCAGTATTTT
- TRBJ2-7 - TRBV5-6 CASSSQQDYEQYF TGTGCCAGCAGCTCCCAACAGGACTACGAGCAGTACTTC
- TRBJ2-5 many TRBV21-1 CASSRKWAGGPAETQYF TGTGCCAGCAGCCGAAAGTGGGCGGGGGGGCCTGCGGAGACCCAGTACTTC
- TRBJ2-7 - TRBV19 CASSIIAWNYEQYF TGTGCCAGTAGTATTATCGCCTGGAATTACGAGCAGTACTTC
- TRBJ2-1 - TRBV10-2 CASSESPRQASYNEQFF TGCGCCAGCAGTGAGTCTCCTCGACAGGCTTCCTACAATGAGCAGTTCTTC
TRBD2 TRBJ2-5 few TRBV7-9 CASTAGVFGETQYF TGTGCCAGCACCGCGGGAGTATTCGGAGAGACCCAGTACTTC
- TRBJ1-2 - TRBV21-1 CASSQQGVYLGGYTF TGTGCCAGCAGCCAACAGGGGGTTTACCTTGGCGGCTACACCTTC
- TRBJ2-7 - TRBV27 CASSPGGPYEQYF TGTGCCAGCAGCCCGGGGGGCCCTTACGAGCAGTACTTC
- TRBJ2-3 - TRBV5-4 CASSSGHLGVNTQYF TGTGCCAGCAGTTCCGGCCACTTGGGGGTAAATACGCAGTATTTT
- TRBJ2-7 - TRBV19 CASSDGSRYEQYF TGTGCCAGTAGCGACGGGAGTCGGTACGAGCAGTACTTC
- TRBJ1-1 - TRBV6-5 CASSLTRVLNTEAFF TGTGCCAGCAGTCTGACACGAGTATTGAACACTGAAGCTTTCTTT
TRBD1 TRBJ1-6 few TRBV7-8 CASSLGGQVNSPLHF TGTGCCAGCAGCTTAGGCGGACAGGTCAATTCACCCCTCCACTTT
- TRBJ1-1 - TRBV7-9 CASSFDGEAFF TGTGCCAGCAGCTTCGACGGTGAAGCTTTCTTT
- TRBJ2-3 - TRBV19 CASSTPDSGSTDTQYF TGTGCCAGTAGTACCCCCGACAGCGGTAGCACAGATACGCAGTATTTT
- TRBJ1-5 - TRBV7-9 CASSLDGFQPQHF TGTGCCAGCAGCTTAGACGGGTTCCAGCCCCAGCATTTT
- TRBJ1-1 - TRBV11-1 CASSLVDSPEAFF TGTGCCAGCAGCTTAGTGGACAGTCCCGAAGCTTTCTTT
TRBD2 TRBJ2-1 few TRBV7-9 CASNPVAGIYNEQFF TGTGCCAGCAACCCGGTAGCGGGAATATACAATGAGCAGTTCTTC
- TRBJ1-1 - TRBV23-1 CASSQSKAGRSMNTEAFF TGCGCCAGCAGTCAATCGAAGGCGGGGCGGAGTATGAACACTGAAGCTTTCTTT
- TRBJ2-5 - TRBV28 CASSPGTIQGTQYF TGTGCCAGCAGTCCAGGGACAATTCAGGGGACCCAGTACTTC
- TRBJ2-3 - TRBV29-1 CSVFTAILTDTQYF TGCAGCGTCTTTACAGCGATTCTAACAGATACGCAGTATTTT
- TRBJ1-1 medium-sized TRBV5-5 CASSLLRGTEAFF TGTGCCAGCAGCTTGTTAAGGGGGACTGAAGCTTTCTTT
TRBD1 TRBJ2-7 few TRBV2 CASSEQGAYEQYF TGTGCCAGCAGTGAACAGGGGGCTTACGAGCAGTACTTC
- TRBJ1-5 - TRBV5-6 CASSLMGQNSNQPQHF TGTGCCAGCAGCTTGATGGGACAAAATAGCAATCAGCCCCAGCATTTT
- TRBJ1-2 few TRBV5-6 CASSFGAAGGYTF TGTGCCAGCAGCTTTGGGGCCGCAGGGGGCTACACCTTC
TRBD2 TRBJ2-1 - TRBV11-2 CASSLAGGPYNEQFF TGTGCCAGCAGCTTAGCGGGGGGGCCTTACAATGAGCAGTTCTTC
- TRBJ2-1 - TRBV1 CTSSLVLVGTVHEQFF TGCACCAGCAGCCTAGTGTTGGTGGGTACTGTTCATGAGCAGTTCTTC
TRBD2 TRBJ2-1 - TRBV4-2 CASSHPGGGGSYNEQFF TGTGCCAGCAGCCACCCCGGAGGCGGGGGCTCCTACAATGAGCAGTTCTTC
TRBD1 TRBJ2-7 - TRBV27 CASSFGRGPWYEQYF TGTGCCAGCAGTTTTGGCAGGGGGCCATGGTACGAGCAGTACTTC
- TRBJ2-7 - TRBV27 CASSSGWGNEQYF TGTGCCAGCAGTTCCGGTTGGGGGAACGAGCAGTACTTC
- TRBJ2-7 - TRBV7-2 CASSGTIPYEQYF TGTGCCAGCAGCGGGACGATTCCCTACGAGCAGTACTTC
- TRBJ1-2 few TRBV29-1 CSVEGYTF TGCAGCGTTGAAGGCTACACCTTC